This T cell receptor (beta chain) was sequenced in a study of blood T cell repertoires in COVID-19. In the authors' methods: Reference gene primers were amplified, and this amplification served to estimate nucleated cell counts. Measured with immunoSEQ multiplex PCR; TCRdb has only the in-frame clones, and not every one. V and J calls and clone size are as listed in that table; D and trimming were resolved from the DNA. The sample records under 300,000 clones, 75% to 90% being singletons. The CDR3 sequence is 16 residues long. The germline gives CDR1 LNHDA, CDR2 SQIVND (reference sequence). J was trimmed by 4 bases and V by 5 bases; bases with no gene match: 11.

Sequenced input: peripheral blood. The TCR sequence derives from a woman between 40 and 55 years old who had recovered from COVID-19. The chain carries TRBV19 and TRBJ2-5; 9 bases fit TRBD2. In nucleotides, the CDR3 is TGTGCCAGTAGTGGGGCTAGCGGGGAGTGGGGAGAGACCCAGTACTTC. Translated, it gives CASSGASGEWGETQYF.